This T cell receptor (beta chain) was identified in a study of shared clonotypes between healthy human individuals (dated by TCRdb to the early 2020s). In the study overall: A few men and a couple of women, aged 18 to 49 years, made up the cohort. Per donor, three plates each were used for CD4 naive and CD4 memory, two for CD8 naive, and one for CD8 memory. To estimate repertoire size and how much clonotypes are shared between individuals, the study performed deep sequencing of blood TCR repertoires from roughly five healthy adults. To increase sequencing depth and limit assay-specific biases, different laboratories used diverse techniques to prepare libraries and sequence TCR repertoires. Per donor, leukapheresis produced somewhere between about 0.9 and 9.5 billion PBMCs. What the work shows at the level of the full study, not this receptor alone: When a few donors were compared, the shared fraction of clonotypes was 5% to 6.5% for naive CD4, 3.5% for naive CD8, 2% to 2.5% for memory CD4, and around 0.37% for memory CD8. The small number of donors limited the genetic and exposure-history diversity represented. Rarefaction of sorted-subset datasets indicated incomplete sequencing despite the large sequencing depth. Pairwise subsampling indicated that sequencing depth was expected to affect the degree of clonotype sharing among donors. Larger estimated clonotype richness was generally found for naive subsets than for memory subsets. Only blood was sampled, and tissue TCR repertoires likely differ from those in blood. Higher generation probabilities were observed for clonotypes shared by all four sorted-subset donors than for non-shared clonotypes.

To note about this clone: What this receptor recognizes is not known. Per-base quality was not reported, and no clone a single base away is much larger than it.

Using the deep immunoSEQ assay, TCR CDR3 regions were amplified from genomic DNA by multiplex PCR. Extracted genomic DNA from each cell subset was spread evenly across all wells of several immunoSEQ 96-well plates, with each plate serving as a replicate. For sorted subsets, 150 to 250 ng of genomic DNA, equivalent to 25,000 to 35,000 T cell genomes, went into each replicate PCR. The purified libraries were quantified using a Qubit 3.0 fluorometer, sized with a Bioanalyzer 2100, and then quantified again using the KAPA Library Quantification kit. Every immunoSEQ 96-well plate was sequenced on a dedicated single-read 150-cycle Illumina NextSeq 550 flow cell. The authors' analysis ran thus. Because the immunoSEQ output included only junctional sequences and no quality scores, the filtering could not be the same as the filtering used for full-length reads. Sequences were annotated with PyIR, a Python wrapper for IgBLAST v1.9, using IMGT germline references to assign V/J genes and CDR3. Reads with weak V/J assignments (E-value above 1e-6), missing CDR3, stop codons, out-of-frame junctions, or ambiguous translated residues were removed. V3J clonotypes were defined as sequences sharing an identical inferred V gene, J gene, and CDR3 amino acid sequence. To compute the percentage overlap between repertoires, the number of shared unique clonotypes was divided by the size of the smaller repertoire. Repertoire richness was assessed with RTK rarefaction, the Chao1 estimator, and Recon v2.1 estimates of unobserved clonotypes. Generation probabilities were computed with OLGA for all TCRbeta clonotypes obtained by the gDNA method from a few donors. TCRdb re-hosts the immuneACCESS table, in-frame sequences only. Its copies lack some clones; in the studies checked, an unresolved V gene accounts for under half of them, and the cause for the rest is not known. That table supplies the V and J calls and clone size; D and trimming were determined from the DNA. The sample profile shows more than 2 million clones; 80% to 95% of them were found once. Jointly, the top ten make up less than 2% of the sample.

CD8 naive samples were CD45RO-negative cells positively selected for CCR7, giving a CD45RA+CCR7+ population that excluded TemRA cells. Donors were healthy HIV-negative adults with no recently reported acute infections or vaccinations. All donors were Caucasian adults living in Nashville, Tennessee, USA. After blood collection by leukapheresis, PBMCs were isolated using Ficoll-Histopaque density gradient centrifugation and then cryopreserved in the vapor phase of liquid nitrogen. Purity and quantity of every magnetically sorted T cell population were checked by analytical flow cytometry. Genomic DNA was isolated from each sorted fraction and quantified by UV absorbance on a Nanodrop 2000c. The sequenced sample consisted of naive CD8+ T cells from PBMCs. The cell subset or site label on this specimen signifies: CD45RA+CCR7+. The clonotype was recovered from a man aged 18 to 29 in good health. Some clones in this sample may be carry-over from other donors' samples.

The DNA sequence is TGTGCCACCGGAGGAAAAGAGACCCAGTACTTC. Its product reads: CATGGKETQYF. The chain is assembled from TRBV7-9 and TRBJ2-5; TRBD2 is a weak D gene call, 5 bases matching. V loses 10 bases of germline sequence and J loses 3 bases, and the interval between the two ends is 9 bases. The CDR3 runs 11 residues from the cysteine to the phenylalanine. The only DNA kept is the CDR3, 33 bases in frame from the first base. The germline V gene (reference sequence) yields SEHNR for CDR1 and FQNEAQ for CDR2.